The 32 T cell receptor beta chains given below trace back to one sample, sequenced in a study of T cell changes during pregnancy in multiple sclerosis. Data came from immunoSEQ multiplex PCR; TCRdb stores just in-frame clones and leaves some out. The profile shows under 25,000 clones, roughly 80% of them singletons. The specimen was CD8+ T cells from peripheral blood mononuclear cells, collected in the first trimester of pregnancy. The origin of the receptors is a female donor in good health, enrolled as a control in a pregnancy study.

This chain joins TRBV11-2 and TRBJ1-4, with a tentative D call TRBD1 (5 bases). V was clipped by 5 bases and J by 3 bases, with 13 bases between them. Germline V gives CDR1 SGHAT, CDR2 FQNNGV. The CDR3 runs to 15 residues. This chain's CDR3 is CASSRAWGPNEKLFF. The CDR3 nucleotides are TGTGCCAGCAGCCGGGCCTGGGGCCCTAATGAAAAACTGTTTTTT.

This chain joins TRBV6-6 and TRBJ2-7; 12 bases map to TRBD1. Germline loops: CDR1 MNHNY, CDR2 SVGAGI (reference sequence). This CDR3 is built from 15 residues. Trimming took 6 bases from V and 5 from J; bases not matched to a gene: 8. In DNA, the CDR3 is TGTGCCAGCAGAAGCTCGGGACAGGGGGCCCACGAGCAGTACTTC. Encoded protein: CASRSSGQGAHEQYF.

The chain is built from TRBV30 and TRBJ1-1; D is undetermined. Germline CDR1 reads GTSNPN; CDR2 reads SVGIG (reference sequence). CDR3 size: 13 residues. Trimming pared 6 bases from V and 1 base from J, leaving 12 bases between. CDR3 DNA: TGTGCCTGCCTGCCGCGGGGGAACACTGAAGCTTTCTTT. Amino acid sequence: CACLPRGNTEAFF.

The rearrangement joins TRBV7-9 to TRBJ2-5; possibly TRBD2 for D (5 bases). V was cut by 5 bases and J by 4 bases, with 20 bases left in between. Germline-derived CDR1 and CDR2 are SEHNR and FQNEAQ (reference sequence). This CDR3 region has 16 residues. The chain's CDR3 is CASSLNRALAGETQYF. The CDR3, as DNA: TGTGCCAGCAGCCTAAACCGGGCCCTGGCGGGAGAGACCCAGTACTTC.

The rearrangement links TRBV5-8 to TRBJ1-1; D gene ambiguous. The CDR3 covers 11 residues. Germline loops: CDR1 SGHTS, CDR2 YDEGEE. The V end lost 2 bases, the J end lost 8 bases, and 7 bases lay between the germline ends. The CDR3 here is CASSLSVEAFF. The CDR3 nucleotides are TGTGCCAGCAGCTTATCGGTGGAAGCTTTCTTT. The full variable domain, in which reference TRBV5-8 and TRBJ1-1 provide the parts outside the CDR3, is EAGVTQSPTHLIKTRGQQATLRCSPISGHTSVYWYQQALGLGLQFLLWYDEGEERNRGNFPPRFSGRQFPNYSSELNVNALELEDSALYLCASSLSVEAFFGQGTRLTVV.

The CDR3 region is CASSFWREGSGELFF. CDR3 DNA: TGTGCCAGCAGTTTCTGGCGGGAGGGAAGCGGGGAGCTGTTTTTT. The chain employs TRBV28 and TRBJ2-2, with TRBD2 matching over 9 bases. The CDR3 runs to 15 residues. Per the germline V gene, CDR1 is MDHEN and CDR2 is SYDVKM. Germline trimming cut 3 bases from V and 7 bases from J; bases unmatched to any gene: 6.

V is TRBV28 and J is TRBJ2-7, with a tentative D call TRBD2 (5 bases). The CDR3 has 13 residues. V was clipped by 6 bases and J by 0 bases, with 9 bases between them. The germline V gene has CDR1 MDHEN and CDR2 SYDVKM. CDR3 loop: CASRSGVSYEQYF. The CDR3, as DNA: TGTGCCAGCAGGTCCGGGGTCTCCTACGAGCAGTACTTC.

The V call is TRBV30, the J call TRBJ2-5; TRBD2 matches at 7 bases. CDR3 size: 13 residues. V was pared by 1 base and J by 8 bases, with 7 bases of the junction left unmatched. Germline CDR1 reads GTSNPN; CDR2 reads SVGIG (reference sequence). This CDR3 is CAWSAPGGGTQYF. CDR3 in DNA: TGTGCCTGGAGTGCCCCGGGGGGAGGAACCCAGTACTTC.

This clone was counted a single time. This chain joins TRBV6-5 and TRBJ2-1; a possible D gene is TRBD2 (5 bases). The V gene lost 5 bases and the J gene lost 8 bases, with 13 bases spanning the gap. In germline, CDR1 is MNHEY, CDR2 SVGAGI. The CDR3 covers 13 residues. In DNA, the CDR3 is TGTGCCAGCAGTGAACTAGGTAGGGATGAGCAGTTCTTC. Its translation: CASSELGRDEQFF.

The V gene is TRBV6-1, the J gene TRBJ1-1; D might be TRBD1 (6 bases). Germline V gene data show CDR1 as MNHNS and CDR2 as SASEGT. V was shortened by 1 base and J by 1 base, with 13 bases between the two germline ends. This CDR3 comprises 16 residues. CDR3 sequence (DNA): TGTGCCAGCAGTGAAGGGGGGGGGACACCGAACACTGAAGCTTTCTTT. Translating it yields CASSEGGGTPNTEAFF.

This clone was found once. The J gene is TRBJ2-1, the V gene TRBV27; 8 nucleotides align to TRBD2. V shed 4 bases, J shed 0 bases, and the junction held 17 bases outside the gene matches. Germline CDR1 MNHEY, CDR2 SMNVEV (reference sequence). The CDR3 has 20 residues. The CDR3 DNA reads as TGTGCCAGCAGTTCCGCGACCGGGAGGGGTCGCCCCCCCTCCTACAATGAGCAGTTCTTC. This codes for CASSSATGRGRPPSYNEQFF.

The CDR3 region has the DNA TGTGCCAGCAGCTTCCTTCGAGGACAGGGCAACACCGGGGAGCTGTTTTTT. This sequence encodes CASSFLRGQGNTGELFF. This sequence joins TRBV5-4 and TRBJ2-2; 8 bases are shared with TRBD1. This CDR3 region has 17 residues. The junction had 8 bases not matched to a gene; V was cut back by 2 bases and J by 2 bases. Per the germline V gene, CDR1 is SGHNT and CDR2 is YYREEE (reference sequence).

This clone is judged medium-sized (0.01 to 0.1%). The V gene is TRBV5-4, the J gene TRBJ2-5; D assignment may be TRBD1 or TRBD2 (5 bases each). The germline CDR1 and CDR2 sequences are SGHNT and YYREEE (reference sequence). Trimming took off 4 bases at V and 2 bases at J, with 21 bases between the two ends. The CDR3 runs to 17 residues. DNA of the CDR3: TGTGCCAGCAGCGTGGGACGGCGCGTGACTCTACAAGAGACCCAGTACTTC. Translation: CASSVGRRVTLQETQYF.

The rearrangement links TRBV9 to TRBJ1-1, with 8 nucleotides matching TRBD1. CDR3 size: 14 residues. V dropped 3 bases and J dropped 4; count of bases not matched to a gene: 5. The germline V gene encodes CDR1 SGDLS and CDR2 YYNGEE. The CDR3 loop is CASSGRGRPTEAFF. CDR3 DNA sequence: TGTGCCAGCAGCGGCAGGGGGCGACCCACTGAAGCTTTCTTT. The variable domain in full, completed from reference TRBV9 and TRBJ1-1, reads DSGVTQTPKHLITATGQRVTLRCSPRSGDLSVYWYQQSLDQGLQFLIQYYNGEERAKGNILERFSAQQFPDLHSELNLSSLELGDSALYFCASSGRGRPTEAFFGQGTRLTVV.

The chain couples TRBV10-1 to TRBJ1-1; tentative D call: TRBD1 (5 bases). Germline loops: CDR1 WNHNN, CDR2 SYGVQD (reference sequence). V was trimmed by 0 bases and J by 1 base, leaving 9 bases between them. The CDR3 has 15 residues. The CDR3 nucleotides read TGCGCCAGCAGTGAGTCGAGACAGCCGAACACTGAAGCTTTCTTT. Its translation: CASSESRQPNTEAFF.

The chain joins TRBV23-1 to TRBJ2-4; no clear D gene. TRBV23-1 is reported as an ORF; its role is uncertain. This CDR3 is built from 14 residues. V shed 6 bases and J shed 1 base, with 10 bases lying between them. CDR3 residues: CASRKRRAKNIQYF. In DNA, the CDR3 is TGCGCCAGCAGAAAGCGTAGGGCCAAAAACATTCAGTACTTC.

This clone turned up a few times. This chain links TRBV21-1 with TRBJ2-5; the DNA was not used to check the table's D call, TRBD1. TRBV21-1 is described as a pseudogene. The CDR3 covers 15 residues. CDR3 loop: CASSKSGATEETQYF. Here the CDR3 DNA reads TGTGCCAGCAGCAAATCTGGGGCAACCGAAGAGACCCAGTACTTC.

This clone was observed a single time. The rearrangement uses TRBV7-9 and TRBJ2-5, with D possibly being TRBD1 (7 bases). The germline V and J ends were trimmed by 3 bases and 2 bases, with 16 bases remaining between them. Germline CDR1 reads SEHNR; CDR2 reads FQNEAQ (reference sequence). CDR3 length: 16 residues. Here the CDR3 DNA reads TGTGCCAGCAGCTTGTCCGGCGCAGGGGGGCAAGAGACCCAGTACTTC. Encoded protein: CASSLSGAGGQETQYF.

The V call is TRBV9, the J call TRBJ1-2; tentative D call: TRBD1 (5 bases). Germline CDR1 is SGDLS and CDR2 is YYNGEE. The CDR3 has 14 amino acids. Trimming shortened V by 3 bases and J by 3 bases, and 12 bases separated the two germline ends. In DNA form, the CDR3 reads TGTGCCAGCAGCGGGATGGCAGGGCACTATGGCTACACCTTC. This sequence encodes CASSGMAGHYGYTF.

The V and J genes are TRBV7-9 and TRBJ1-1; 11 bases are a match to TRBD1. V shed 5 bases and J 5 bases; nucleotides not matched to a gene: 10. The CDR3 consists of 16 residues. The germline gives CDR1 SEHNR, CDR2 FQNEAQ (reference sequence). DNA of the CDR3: TGTGCCAGCAGCCCCGGCAGGACAGGGGGCGATACTGAAGCTTTCTTT. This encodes CASSPGRTGGDTEAFF.

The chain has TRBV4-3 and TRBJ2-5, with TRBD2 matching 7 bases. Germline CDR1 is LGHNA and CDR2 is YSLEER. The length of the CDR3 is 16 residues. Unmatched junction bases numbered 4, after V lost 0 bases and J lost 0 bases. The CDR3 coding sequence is TGCGCCAGCAGCCAAGAACTGGGGGGGGACCAAGAGACCCAGTACTTC. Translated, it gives CASSQELGGDQETQYF.

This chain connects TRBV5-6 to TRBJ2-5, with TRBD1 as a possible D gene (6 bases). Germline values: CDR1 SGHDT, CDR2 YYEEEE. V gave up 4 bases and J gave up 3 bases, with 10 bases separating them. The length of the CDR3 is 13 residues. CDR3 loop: CASSHNREETQYF. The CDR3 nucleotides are TGTGCCAGCAGCCACAACAGGGAAGAGACCCAGTACTTC.

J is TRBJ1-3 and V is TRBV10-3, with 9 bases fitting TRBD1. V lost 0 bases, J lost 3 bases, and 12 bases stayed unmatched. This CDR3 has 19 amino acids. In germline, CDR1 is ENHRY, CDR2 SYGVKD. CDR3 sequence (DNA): TGTGCCATCAGTGAGTCCCGGGACAGGGCCCTAAGGGGTGGAAACACCATATATTTT. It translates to CAISESRDRALRGGNTIYF.

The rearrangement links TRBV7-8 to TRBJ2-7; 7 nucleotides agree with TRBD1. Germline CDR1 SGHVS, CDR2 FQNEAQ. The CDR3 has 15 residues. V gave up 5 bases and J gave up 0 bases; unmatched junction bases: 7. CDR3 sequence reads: CASSQRGQLSYEQYF. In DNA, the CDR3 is TGTGCCAGCAGCCAAAGGGGGCAGCTCTCCTACGAGCAGTACTTC.

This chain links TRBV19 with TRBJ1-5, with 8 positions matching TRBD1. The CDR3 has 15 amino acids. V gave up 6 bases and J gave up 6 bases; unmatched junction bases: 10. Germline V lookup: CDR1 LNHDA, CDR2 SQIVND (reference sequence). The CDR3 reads CASRLTGGPSQPQHF. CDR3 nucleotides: TGTGCCAGTAGACTTACAGGGGGTCCCTCTCAGCCCCAGCATTTT.

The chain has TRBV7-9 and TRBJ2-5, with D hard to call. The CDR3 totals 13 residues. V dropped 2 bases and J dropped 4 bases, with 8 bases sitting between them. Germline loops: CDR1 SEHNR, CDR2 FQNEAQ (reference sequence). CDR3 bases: TGTGCCAGCAGCTTAACGGTCACAGAGACCCAGTACTTC. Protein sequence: CASSLTVTETQYF.

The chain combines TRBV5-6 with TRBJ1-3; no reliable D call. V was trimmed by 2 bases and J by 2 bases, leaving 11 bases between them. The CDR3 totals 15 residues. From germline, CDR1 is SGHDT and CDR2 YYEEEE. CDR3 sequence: CASSFAESTGNTIYF. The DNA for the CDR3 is TGTGCCAGCAGCTTCGCTGAGTCCACTGGAAACACCATATATTTT.

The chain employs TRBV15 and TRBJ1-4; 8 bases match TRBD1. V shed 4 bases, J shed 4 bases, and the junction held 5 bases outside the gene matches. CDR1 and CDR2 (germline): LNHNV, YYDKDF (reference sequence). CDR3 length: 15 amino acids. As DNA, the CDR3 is TGTGCCACCAGCAAGGTCGACAGGGGTAATGAAAAACTGTTTTTT. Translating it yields CATSKVDRGNEKLFF.

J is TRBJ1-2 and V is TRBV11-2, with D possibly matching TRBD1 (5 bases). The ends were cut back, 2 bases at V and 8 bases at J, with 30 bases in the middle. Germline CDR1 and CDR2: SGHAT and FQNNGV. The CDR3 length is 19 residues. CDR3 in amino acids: CASSLSRGGKVRRGRGYTF. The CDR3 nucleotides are TGTGCCAGCAGCTTAAGTCGGGGGGGAAAGGTAAGAAGAGGGCGCGGCTACACCTTC.

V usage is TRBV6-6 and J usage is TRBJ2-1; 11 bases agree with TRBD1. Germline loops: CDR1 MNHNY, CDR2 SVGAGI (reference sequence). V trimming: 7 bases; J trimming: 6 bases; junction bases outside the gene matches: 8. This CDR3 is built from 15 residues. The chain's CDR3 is CASTTGTGGFNEQFF. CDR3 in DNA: TGTGCCAGCACGACCGGGACAGGGGGATTCAATGAGCAGTTCTTC.

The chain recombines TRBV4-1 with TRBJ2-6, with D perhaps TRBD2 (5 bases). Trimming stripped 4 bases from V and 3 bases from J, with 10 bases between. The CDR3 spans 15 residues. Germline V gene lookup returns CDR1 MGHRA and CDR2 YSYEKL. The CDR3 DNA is TGCGCCAGCAGCCCCCGGGGTAGTGGGGCCAACGTCCTGACTTTC. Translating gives CASSPRGSGANVLTF.

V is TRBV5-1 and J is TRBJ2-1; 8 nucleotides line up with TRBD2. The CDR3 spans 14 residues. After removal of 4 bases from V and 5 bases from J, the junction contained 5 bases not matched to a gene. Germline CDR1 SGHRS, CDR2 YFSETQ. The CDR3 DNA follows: TGCGCCAGCAGCACGAGCGGGAGCCACAATGAGCAGTTCTTC. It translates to CASSTSGSHNEQFF.